The entry below describes one T cell receptor beta chain. Its antigen is unidentified. The sample comes from a study of cytomegalovirus exposure and HLA in healthy donors. Turning to the study itself: For the approximately 400 genotyped donors, over 80% fell within the Caucasian-associated ancestry cluster. General study points: Serostatus for CMV was the only available immune exposure information. There were reportedly fewer N-insertions in an Asian-associated ancestry cluster than the roughly 700-donor mean, in a later analysis. Near-uniform donor sequencing depth was presumed by presence/absence analyses.

PCR involved 60 Vbeta and 13 Jbeta primers. Only in-frame clones appear in the TCRdb table, and some are missing; sequencing was by immunoSEQ multiplex PCR. The sample has roughly 120,000 clones; roughly 9% are singletons. The CDR3 is 16 residues long. V trimming: 6 bases; J trimming: 7 bases; junction bases outside the gene matches: 15. The germline CDR1 and CDR2 sequences are SGHVS and FNYEAQ. What was sequenced was PBMCs. The source is a man younger than 40 in good health and CMV-seronegative. The gene calls are TRBV7-6 and TRBJ1-2, with 9 bases matching TRBD1. The CDR3 DNA is TGTGCCAGCAGTCCGGGACAGGGTGTACCTTGGGTTGGCTACACCTTC. Its translation is CASSPGQGVPWVGYTF.